Shown below are 15 T cell receptor beta chains from a single sample sequenced in a study of beta chain features in type 1 diabetes. Study-wide results and limits: Shorter TCRB CDR3s, moderately but significantly so, marked every one of the four CD4+ subsets in Type 1 diabetes patients.

cDNA synthesis used the whole RNA isolate, giving expressed TCRB sequences. Repertoires were generated with immunoSEQ multiplex PCR, while TCRdb's copy carries only in-frame clones and drops some. Of 500,000 to 800,000 clones listed, roughly 12% are singletons. Their recognized antigens are unknown. Sequenced sample: naive CD4+ T cells from blood. Source of these receptors: a man aged 25-45 years with type 1 diabetes.

This clone showed up just a few times. J is TRBJ2-2 and V is TRBV7-2; the D gene is possibly TRBD1 (5 bases). This CDR3 is 14 amino acids long. Germline CDR1 is SGHTA and CDR2 is FQGNSA. Trimming stripped 3 bases from V and 1 base from J, with 6 bases between. The CDR3 reads CASSFGQNTGELFF. The DNA of the CDR3 is TGTGCCAGCAGCTTCGGACAGAACACCGGGGAGCTGTTTTTT.

This sequence joins TRBV7-9 and TRBJ2-1, with D possibly matching TRBD2 (6 bases). Germline-derived CDR1 and CDR2 are SEHNR and FQNEAQ (reference sequence). The CDR3 extends over 15 amino acids. Trimming removed 2 bases from V and 2 bases from J, with 10 bases in between. The CDR3 reads CASSLSRGTYNEQFF. CDR3 nucleotides: TGTGCCAGCAGCTTATCCCGGGGGACCTACAATGAGCAGTTCTTC.

This clone has just a few counts. The V and J genes are TRBV1 and TRBJ2-5; the table's D call, TRBD1, was not checked against the DNA. TRBV1 is shown as a pseudogene. The CDR3 runs to 14 residues. DNA for the CDR3: TGCACCAGCAGCCTGACAGGGAATGAAGAGACCCAGTACTTC. Its protein is CTSSLTGNEETQYF.

The gene calls are TRBV7-3 and TRBJ1-1; TRBD1 agrees at 9 bases. CDR3 length equals 12 residues. Germline-derived CDR1 and CDR2 are SGHTA and FQGTGA. V gave up 8 bases and J gave up 3 bases; unmatched junction bases: 1. CDR3 residues: CASRDRDTEAFF. In nucleotides, the CDR3 is TGTGCCAGCCGGGACAGGGACACTGAAGCTTTCTTT.

This clone was seen a few times. The rearrangement joins TRBV19 to TRBJ1-1, with unresolved D. There are 11 residues in the CDR3. Germline values: CDR1 LNHDA, CDR2 SQIVND (reference sequence). V was pared by 7 bases and J by 6 bases, with 9 bases between. The DNA of the CDR3 is TGTGCCAGTAAGTCTCTGGCTGAAGCTTTCTTT. Translated: CASKSLAEAFF.

The rearrangement uses TRBV7-9 and TRBJ1-4; 7 bases line up with TRBD1. The CDR3 has 15 residues. The ends lost 5 bases at V and 6 bases at J; junction bases unmatched: 9. Germline assignment: CDR1 SEHNR and CDR2 FQNEAQ (reference sequence). The CDR3, as DNA: TGTGCCAGCAGCAGAGGCGACAGGGTTTATGAAAAACTGTTTTTT. Protein: CASSRGDRVYEKLFF. The full variable domain, with the rest looked up from reference TRBV7-9 and TRBJ1-4, is DTGVSQNPRHKITKRGQNVTFRCDPISEHNRLYWYRQTLGQGPEFLTYFQNEAQLEKSRLLSDRFSAERPKGSFSTLEIQRTEQGDSAMYLCASSRGDRVYEKLFFGSGTQLSVL.

In this sample, this clone turned up once. The chain joins TRBV7-8 to TRBJ2-5, with no clear D. CDR3 length: 14 amino acids. Germline V CDR1 and CDR2: SGHVS, FQNEAQ. V was shortened by 1 base and J by 3 bases, with 9 bases between the two germline ends. The CDR3 sequence: CASSLEAGKETQYF. The CDR3 DNA sequence: TGTGCCAGCAGCTTAGAGGCAGGCAAAGAGACCCAGTACTTC.

Comment on this clone: Other DNA sequences of this sample code for an identical CDR3. The chain employs TRBV30 and TRBJ1-5, with D unclear. There are 13 residues in the CDR3. Trimming took off 0 bases at V and 1 base at J, with 4 bases between the two ends. The germline V gene encodes CDR1 GTSNPN and CDR2 SVGIG (reference sequence). CDR3 DNA: TGTGCCTGGAGTGTCCGGAGCAATCAGCCCCAGCATTTT. Amino acids: CAWSVRSNQPQHF.

This chain uses TRBV7-9 with TRBJ1-1; TRBD1 agrees at 7 bases. This CDR3 spans 15 amino acids. With 4 bases clipped from V and 0 bases from J, the junction kept 5 bases outside the gene matches. Germline V CDR1 and CDR2: SEHNR, FQNEAQ (reference sequence). The CDR3 protein is CASSSTTGMNTEAFF. The CDR3, as DNA: TGTGCCAGCAGCTCTACGACAGGGATGAACACTGAAGCTTTCTTT.

This clone was detected only a few times. The rearrangement uses TRBV18 and TRBJ2-1, with 10 nucleotides matching TRBD2. With V trimmed by 3 bases and J by 9 bases, 8 bases remained unmatched. Germline V gives CDR1 KGHSH, CDR2 LQKENI. This CDR3 region has 15 residues. The CDR3 nucleotides are TGTGCCAGCTCACCGAGACTAGCGGGTTTCACTGAGCAGTTCTTC. It translates to CASSPRLAGFTEQFF.

The table lists this clone with a few counts. This chain links TRBV29-1 with TRBJ1-5; D ambiguous. The V gene lost 5 bases and the J gene lost 7 bases, with 12 bases spanning the gap. The CDR3 covers 12 residues. CDR1 and CDR2 (germline): SQVTM, ANQGSEA. The CDR3 sequence is CSVRVGRQPQHF. The CDR3, as DNA: TGCAGCGTTCGGGTGGGAAGGCAGCCCCAGCATTTT.

The table lists this clone with a few counts. A read error may produce the germline difference seen at one junction end. V usage is TRBV7-7 and J usage is TRBJ2-2; D unclear. This CDR3 spans 15 amino acids. The germline CDR1 and CDR2 sequences are SSHAT and FNYEAQ (reference sequence). CDR3 region: CASSLESGYTGELFF. The CDR3 DNA sequence: TGTGCTAGCAGCTTAGAGTCCGGCTACACCGGGGAGCTGTTTTTT.

V usage is TRBV7-2 and J usage is TRBJ2-1, with D tentatively TRBD2 (6 bases). With 0 bases removed from V and 8 bases from J, the gap between germline ends came to 8 bases. The CDR3 loop spans 13 amino acids. Germline V CDR1 and CDR2: SGHTA, FQGNSA. The CDR3 here is CASSLAGLYEQFF. The CDR3 DNA reads as TGTGCCAGCAGCTTAGCGGGACTCTATGAGCAGTTCTTC.

The rearrangement joins TRBV7-2 to TRBJ2-3, with no clear D. V was cut by 0 bases and J by 1 base, with 14 bases left in between. The germline V gene has CDR1 SGHTA and CDR2 FQGNSA. The CDR3 covers 17 residues. The CDR3 coding sequence is TGTGCCAGCAGCTTAGCGCTGGGCCGACGTGGCACAGATACGCAGTATTTT. Protein product: CASSLALGRRGTDTQYF.

This clone has more than one count but fewer than ten. CDR3 amino acids: CASSQIGTGGRYEQYF. CDR3 DNA sequence: TGTGCCAGCAGCCAGATTGGAACAGGGGGCCGCTACGAGCAGTACTTC. The rearrangement joins TRBV14 to TRBJ2-7; 9 nucleotides line up with TRBD1. V dropped 3 bases and J dropped 3; count of bases not matched to a gene: 9. The CDR3 is 16 amino acids. The germline gives CDR1 SGHDN, CDR2 FVKESK. Variable domain in full (rest from reference TRBV14 and TRBJ2-7): EAGVTQFPSHSVIEKGQTVTLRCDPISGHDNLYWYRRVMGKEIKFLLHFVKESKQDESGMPNNRFLAERTGGTYSTLKVQPAELEDSGVYFCASSQIGTGGRYEQYFGPGTRLTVT.